The table lists the clone carrying this T cell receptor beta chain with a few counts. Source study methods: Amplification from reference gene primers served as the basis for estimated nucleated cell counts. Some clones are missing from TCRdb's copy, which holds only in-frame ones; the method was immunoSEQ multiplex PCR. V and J calls and clone size are as listed in that table; D and trimming were resolved from the DNA. The sample includes around 470,000 clones, around 91% of them seen just once. The sample originates from a study of blood T cell repertoires in COVID-19. Overall study: Sample material is recorded as cDNA or gDNA derived from T cells, B-cell-depleted T cells, or PBMCs.

V was clipped by 0 bases and J by 8 bases, with 8 bases between them. Germline V gives CDR1 LNHDA, CDR2 SQIVND (reference sequence). CDR3 size: 12 residues. Participants were aged roughly 18 to 90 years, lived in around 25 US areas, and enrolled virtually. Assignments of participants to cohorts depended upon their own reported clinical history. Sequenced input: PBMCs or T cells enriched from blood (not recorded which). The rearrangement uses TRBV19 and TRBJ2-7, with D perhaps TRBD1 (6 bases). The source is a man younger than 35 who had recovered from COVID-19. Here the CDR3 DNA reads TGTGCCAGTAGTATAGATGGGACAAAGCAGTACTTC. Protein sequence: CASSIDGTKQYF.